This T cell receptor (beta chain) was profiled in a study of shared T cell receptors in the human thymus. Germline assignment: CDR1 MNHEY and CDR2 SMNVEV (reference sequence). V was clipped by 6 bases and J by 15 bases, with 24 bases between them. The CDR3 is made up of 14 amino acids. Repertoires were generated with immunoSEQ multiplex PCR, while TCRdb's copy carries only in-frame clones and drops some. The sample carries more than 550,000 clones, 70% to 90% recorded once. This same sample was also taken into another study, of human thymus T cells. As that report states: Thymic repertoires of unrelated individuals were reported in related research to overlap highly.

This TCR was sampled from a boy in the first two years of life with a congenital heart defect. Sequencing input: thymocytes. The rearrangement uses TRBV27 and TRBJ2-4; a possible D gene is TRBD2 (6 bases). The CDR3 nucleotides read TGTGCCAGCAGAGGGACTCCTCGTCGATTGGAGTTGTACTTC. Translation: CASRGTPRRLELYF.